The 21 T cell receptor beta chains below were found in one sample sequenced in a study of post-analysis software for immune sequencing data. TCR beta libraries were prepared from cDNA with unique molecular identifiers. Each CDR3 protein is one row after TCRdb ran MiXCR on the PCR reads. This sample has fewer than 900,000 distinct CDR3 sequences, with 40% to 55% found just once. Findings and limits, study-wide: About 5 TRBV segments occurring more often in patients than controls included TRBV5-6, TRBV5-1 and TRBV20-1.

Their recognized antigens are unknown. Specimen: blood. The receptors shown here come from a girl aged 5 to 17 with multiple sclerosis.

DNA of the CDR3: TGCAGTGCTAGACCCTCTGACAGCTACTATGGCTACACCTTC. Protein: CSARPSDSYYGYTF. This chain connects TRBV20-1 to TRBJ1-2; D is possibly TRBD1 (5 bases). The germline V gene has CDR1 DFQATT and CDR2 SNEGSKA (reference sequence). V was shortened by 2 bases and J by 3 bases, with 13 bases between the two germline ends. The CDR3 length is 14 residues.

This clonotype was observed a few times. The chain employs TRBV12-3 or TRBV12-4 and TRBJ1-2; the match to TRBD1 covers 7 bases. After removal of 5 bases from V and 4 bases from J, the junction contained 4 bases not matched to a gene. This CDR3 is built from 13 residues. CDR3 bases: TGTGCCAGCAGTCCGACAGGGTTCTATGGCTACACCTTC. It codes for CASSPTGFYGYTF.

This clonotype has just a few counts. The chain's CDR3 is CASSANSGETQYF. For the CDR3, the DNA is TGTGCCAGCAGCGCCAACTCGGGGGAGACCCAGTACTTC. This chain links TRBV27 with TRBJ2-5, with TRBD2 as a possible D gene (5 bases). Looked up from germline, CDR1 is MNHEY and CDR2 is SMNVEV (reference sequence). This CDR3 region has 13 residues. The V end lost 6 bases, the J end lost 5 bases, and 13 bases lay between the germline ends.

This clonotype showed up just a few times. This rearrangement joins TRBV7-8 to TRBJ2-7; 8 bases map to TRBD1. Germline CDR1 reads SGHVS; CDR2 reads FQNEAQ. With V trimmed by 5 bases and J by 4 bases, 13 bases remained unmatched. This CDR3 spans 16 amino acids. The CDR3 nucleotides read TGTGCCAGCAGCACGTCCGGGACAGGTCCCAAATACGAGCAGTACTTC. Residues: CASSTSGTGPKYEQYF.

The V and J genes are TRBV27 and TRBJ2-7, with D possibly being TRBD1 (6 bases). Trimming removed 6 bases at V and 0 bases at J, with 21 bases between. The CDR3 length is 17 residues. Germline V gene data show CDR1 as MNHEY and CDR2 as SMNVEV (reference sequence). The CDR3 loop is CASRPGVGTPSSYEQYF. Here the CDR3 DNA reads TGTGCCAGCAGACCAGGAGTGGGGACACCAAGCTCCTACGAGCAGTACTTC.

The chain is built from TRBV4-3 and TRBJ2-3; TRBD1 agrees at 8 bases. Germline-derived CDR1 and CDR2 are LGHNA and YSLEER. The CDR3 is 15 amino acids. Trimming took 4 bases from V and 1 from J; bases not matched to a gene: 4. DNA for the CDR3: TGCGCCAGCAGCCCGCAGGGGGCACGCACAGATACGCAGTATTTT. Its protein is CASSPQGARTDTQYF.

This chain links TRBV7-8 with TRBJ2-1; 9 bases map to TRBD1. The CDR3 extends over 15 amino acids. Germline CDR1 is SGHVS and CDR2 is FQNEAQ. The trim removed 1 base at V and 6 bases at J, leaving 4 bases unmatched. The CDR3 bases are TGTGCCAGCAGCTTAGTGACAGGGGGTGGCAATGAGCAGTTCTTC. Translation: CASSLVTGGGNEQFF.

This clonotype came up many times. This rearrangement joins TRBV20-1 to TRBJ2-3; a possible D gene is TRBD2 (5 bases). This CDR3 spans 14 amino acids. V was pared by 0 bases and J by 2 bases, with 9 bases between. CDR1 DFQATT and CDR2 SNEGSKA come from the germline V gene (reference sequence). The CDR3 DNA follows: TGCAGTGCTAGAGAGCGGGTTTCCACAGATACGCAGTATTTT. It is translated as CSARERVSTDTQYF.

The chain is built from TRBV6-5 and TRBJ2-5; the match to TRBD2 covers 10 bases. The DNA end is more similar to TRBJ2-7, so the J call may be wrong. This CDR3 region has 15 residues. Germline V lookup: CDR1 MNHEY, CDR2 SVGAGI. CDR3 nucleotides: TGTGCCAGCAGTTGGATAGCGGGAGGAAACCACGAGCAGTACTTC. It translates to CASSWIAGGNHEQYF.

V usage is TRBV9 and J usage is TRBJ1-2, with D tentatively TRBD1 (5 bases). Trimming removed 5 bases from V and 4 bases from J, with 15 bases in between. The length of the CDR3 is 14 residues. In germline, CDR1 is SGDLS, CDR2 YYNGEE. The CDR3 spells CASSPDGTVYGYTF. CDR3 bases: TGTGCCAGCAGTCCTGACGGGACCGTCTATGGCTACACCTTC.

This clonotype has a single count. V is TRBV7-9 and J is TRBJ1-2; 8 bases fit TRBD1. Trimming removed 4 bases from V and 4 bases from J; junction bases left unmatched: 17. Germline values: CDR1 SEHNR, CDR2 FQNEAQ (reference sequence). The CDR3 runs to 18 residues. The DNA of the CDR3 is TGTGCCAGCAGCTCCGGCCCGGCCTACAGGGGGGGAACCTATGGCTACACCTTC. Translating gives CASSSGPAYRGGTYGYTF. The variable domain in full, with the rest retrieved from reference TRBV7-9 and TRBJ1-2, is DTGVSQNPRHKITKRGQNVTFRCDPISEHNRLYWYRQTLGQGPEFLTYFQNEAQLEKSRLLSDRFSAERPKGSFSTLEIQRTEQGDSAMYLCASSSGPAYRGGTYGYTFGSGTRLTVV.

This clonotype occurred a few times. This chain links TRBV6-5 with TRBJ1-5; D is unclear. Germline assignment: CDR1 MNHEY and CDR2 SVGAGI. Trimming took off 0 bases at V and 8 bases at J, with 8 bases between the two ends. The CDR3 is 13 residues long. The CDR3 region is CASSYSKWEPQHF. CDR3 DNA sequence: TGTGCCAGCAGTTACTCGAAGTGGGAGCCCCAGCATTTT.

As for this clonotype: Relative to the germline gene, one junction end is altered; a read error may explain this. The chain links TRBV5-1 to TRBJ2-3; TRBD1 or TRBD2 may be the D gene (5 bases each). CDR1 SGHRS and CDR2 YFSETQ come from the germline V gene. The CDR3 is made up of 13 amino acids. CDR3 coding DNA: TGCGCCTGCCGGGACCATTACACAGATACGCACTATTTT. Its translation is CACRDHYTDTHYF.

The J gene is TRBJ2-6, the V gene TRBV25-1; 8 nucleotides match TRBD1. Germline lookup yields CDR1 MGHDK and CDR2 SYGVNS. The CDR3 is made up of 15 amino acids. J lost 4 bases, V lost 4 bases, and 3 bases had no gene match. The CDR3 reads CASSGQGYGANVLTF. CDR3 DNA: TGTGCCAGCAGTGGACAGGGGTACGGGGCCAACGTCCTGACTTTC.

The chain joins TRBV7-4 to TRBJ1-5, with 11 bases fitting TRBD1. J was trimmed by 4 bases and V by 7 bases; bases with no gene match: 9. Germline lookup yields CDR1 SGHVT and CDR2 SQSDAQ. The CDR3 totals 16 residues. In DNA form, the CDR3 reads TGTGCCAGCACCCCACCGAGGGACAGGGGGAATCAGCCCCAGCATTTT. Amino acid sequence: CASTPPRDRGNQPQHF.

This clonotype has more than one count but fewer than ten. This CDR3 is CSVDPPGGGTDTQYF. CDR3 nucleotide sequence: TGCAGCGTTGACCCACCGGGAGGCGGCACAGATACGCAGTATTTT. This chain uses TRBV29-1 with TRBJ2-3; TRBD2 matches 7 bases. CDR3 length: 15 amino acids. Trimming took 3 bases from V and 1 from J; bases not matched to a gene: 7. Germline V gives CDR1 SQVTM, CDR2 ANQGSEA.

As concerns this clonotype: A clone one base away is much larger, so this may be a read error. The rearrangement links TRBV29-1 to TRBJ2-5; D assignment may be TRBD1 or TRBD2 (5 bases each). The CDR3 runs to 15 residues. Looked up from germline, CDR1 is SQVTM and CDR2 is ANQGSEA. CDR3 region: CSVREYGRDQETRYF. The CDR3 DNA sequence: TGCAGCGTTCGGGAATATGGTAGGGACCAAGAGACCCGGTACTTC.

In DNA, the CDR3 is TGTGCCAGCAGCCAGCCCCCGGGCCCGGGCTACACCTTC. It codes for CASSQPPGPGYTF. This sequence joins TRBV3-1 and TRBJ1-2; D is uncertain. Trimming stripped 3 bases from V and 8 bases from J, with 13 bases between. Per the germline V gene, CDR1 is LGHDT and CDR2 is YNNKEL (reference sequence). This CDR3 has 13 residues.

In its sample, this clonotype was seen a few times. The chain has TRBV20-1 and TRBJ2-6; perhaps TRBD1 as D (5 bases). The germline CDR1 and CDR2 sequences are DFQATT and SNEGSKA (reference sequence). Trimming removed 1 base at V and 3 bases at J, with 19 bases between. The CDR3 is made up of 18 amino acids. This chain's CDR3 is CSARARYQGRVGANVLTF. DNA of the CDR3: TGCAGTGCTAGAGCCCGATATCAGGGTCGGGTTGGGGCCAACGTCCTGACTTTC.

This clonotype was counted only a few times. The chain recombines TRBV15 with TRBJ2-7; maybe TRBD1 (7 bases). The CDR3 covers 12 residues. V lost 5 bases to trimming and J lost 6 bases, with 11 bases between them. In germline, CDR1 is LNHNV, CDR2 YYDKDF (reference sequence). For the CDR3, the DNA is TGTGCCACCAGCTCCCAGGGGGGCGAGCAGTACTTC. Translated: CATSSQGGEQYF.

The CDR3 protein is CAISEPPGGKNTEAFF. The CDR3, as DNA: TGTGCCATCAGTGAGCCCCCCGGGGGCAAGAACACTGAAGCTTTCTTT. The V and J genes are TRBV10-3 and TRBJ1-1, with D possibly TRBD1 on 6 matching bases. The CDR3 consists of 16 residues. Germline CDR1 and CDR2: ENHRY and SYGVKD. Between the trimmed V and J ends, which lost 2 bases and 1 base, there was a span of 14 bases.